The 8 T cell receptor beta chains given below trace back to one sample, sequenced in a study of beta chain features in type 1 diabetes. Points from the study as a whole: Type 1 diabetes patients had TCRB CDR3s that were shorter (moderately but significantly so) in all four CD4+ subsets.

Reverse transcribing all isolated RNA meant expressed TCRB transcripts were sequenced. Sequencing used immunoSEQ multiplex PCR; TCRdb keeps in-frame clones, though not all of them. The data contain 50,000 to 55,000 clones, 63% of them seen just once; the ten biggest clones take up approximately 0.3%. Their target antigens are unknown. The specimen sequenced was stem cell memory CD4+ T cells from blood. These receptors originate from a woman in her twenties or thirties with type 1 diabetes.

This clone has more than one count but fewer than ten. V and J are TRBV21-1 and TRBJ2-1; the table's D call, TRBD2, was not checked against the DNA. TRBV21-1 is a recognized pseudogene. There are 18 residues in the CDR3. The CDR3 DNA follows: TGTGCCAGCAGCAAAGGGGTACTAGCGGGAGGGCCAGTCAATGAGCAGTTCTTC. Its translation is CASSKGVLAGGPVNEQFF.

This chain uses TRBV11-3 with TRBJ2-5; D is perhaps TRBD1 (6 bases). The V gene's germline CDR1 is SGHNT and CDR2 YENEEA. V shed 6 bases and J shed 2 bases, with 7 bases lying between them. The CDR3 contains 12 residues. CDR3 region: CASSGQQETQYF. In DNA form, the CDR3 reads TGTGCCAGCAGTGGACAGCAAGAGACCCAGTACTTC.

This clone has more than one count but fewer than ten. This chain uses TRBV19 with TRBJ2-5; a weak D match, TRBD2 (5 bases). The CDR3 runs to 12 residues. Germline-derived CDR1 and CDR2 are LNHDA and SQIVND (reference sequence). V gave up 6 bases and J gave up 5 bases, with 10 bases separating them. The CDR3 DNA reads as TGTGCCAGTAGCGAGGGCGCGGAGACCCAGTACTTC. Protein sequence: CASSEGAETQYF.

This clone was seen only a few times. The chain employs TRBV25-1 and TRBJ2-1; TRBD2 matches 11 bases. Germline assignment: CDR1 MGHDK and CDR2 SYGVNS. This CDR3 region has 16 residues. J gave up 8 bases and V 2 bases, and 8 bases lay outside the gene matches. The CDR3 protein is CASSEGRLAGRDEQFF. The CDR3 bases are TGTGCCAGCAGTGAAGGGAGACTAGCGGGACGCGATGAGCAGTTCTTC.

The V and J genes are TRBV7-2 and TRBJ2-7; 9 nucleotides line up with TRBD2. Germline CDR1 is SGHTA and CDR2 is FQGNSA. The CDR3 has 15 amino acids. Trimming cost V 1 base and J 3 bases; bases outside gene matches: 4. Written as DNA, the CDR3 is TGTGCCAGCAGCTTAGGTCCAGCGGGAGGCTACGAGCAGTACTTC. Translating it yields CASSLGPAGGYEQYF.

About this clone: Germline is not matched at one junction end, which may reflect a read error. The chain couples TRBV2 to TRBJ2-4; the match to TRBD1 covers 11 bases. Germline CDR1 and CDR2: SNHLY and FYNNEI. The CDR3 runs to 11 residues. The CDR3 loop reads CASTWGTGGIF. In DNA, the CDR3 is TGTGCCAGCACCTGGGGGACAGGGGGGATTTTC.

CDR3 nucleotide sequence: TGCGCCAGCAGCTTCGGGAGCACAGATACGCAGTATTTT. The encoded protein is CASSFGSTDTQYF. V gene TRBV5-1 combines with J gene TRBJ2-3; D unclear. Germline lookup yields CDR1 SGHRS and CDR2 YFSETQ. Trimming removed 2 bases at V and 0 bases at J, with 4 bases between. The CDR3 totals 13 residues.

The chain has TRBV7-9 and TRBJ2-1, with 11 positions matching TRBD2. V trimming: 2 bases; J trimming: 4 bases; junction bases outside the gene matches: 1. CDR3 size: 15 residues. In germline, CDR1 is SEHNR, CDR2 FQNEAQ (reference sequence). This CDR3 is CASSLLAGGYNEQFF. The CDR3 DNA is TGTGCCAGCAGCTTATTAGCGGGAGGGTACAATGAGCAGTTCTTC.